The sequence of this T cell receptor (beta chain) was determined in a study of regulatory T cells in long-lasting Graves disease. Findings of the study overall: Under persistent disease, TRBV28, TRBJ1-2 and TRBJ2-5 were used preferentially.

In building TCR beta libraries, iRepertoire HTBI primers were used together with Arm-PCR of CDR3 regions. MiXCR was run by TCRdb on the multiplex PCR reads, yielding one entry per CDR3 protein. This table holds 700,000 or so distinct CDR3 sequences, about 32% found once. CDR3 length: 16 residues. Germline V gives CDR1 SNHLY, CDR2 FYNNEI. With respect to this clonotype: The antigen is undetermined. With a much larger clone just one base away, this may be a read error.

Time point indicated: persistent/refractory GD, antithyroid drugs over 5 years with positive TRAb. From RNA extracted from PBMCs, the TCR library was made. Staff drew nine milliliters of peripheral blood into EDTA tubes. This TCR came from a female donor with Graves disease. The chain combines TRBV2 with TRBJ1-5; tentative D call: TRBD1 (6 bases). This material consisted of peripheral blood mononuclear cells (PBMCs), taken when the disease was refractory, from a patient treated with antithyroid drugs. CDR3 in DNA: TGTGCCAGCAGTGAAGAGGCAGGGGCGTACAATCAGCTCCAGCATTTT. This codes for CASSEEAGAYNQLQHF. The full variable domain, with the rest looked up from reference TRBV2 and TRBJ1-5, is EPEVTQTPSHQVTQMGQEVILRCVPISNHLYFYWYRQILGQKVEFLVSFYNNEISEKSEIFDDQFSVERPDGSNFTLKIRSTKLEDSAMYFCASSEEAGAYNQLQHFGDGTRLSIL.